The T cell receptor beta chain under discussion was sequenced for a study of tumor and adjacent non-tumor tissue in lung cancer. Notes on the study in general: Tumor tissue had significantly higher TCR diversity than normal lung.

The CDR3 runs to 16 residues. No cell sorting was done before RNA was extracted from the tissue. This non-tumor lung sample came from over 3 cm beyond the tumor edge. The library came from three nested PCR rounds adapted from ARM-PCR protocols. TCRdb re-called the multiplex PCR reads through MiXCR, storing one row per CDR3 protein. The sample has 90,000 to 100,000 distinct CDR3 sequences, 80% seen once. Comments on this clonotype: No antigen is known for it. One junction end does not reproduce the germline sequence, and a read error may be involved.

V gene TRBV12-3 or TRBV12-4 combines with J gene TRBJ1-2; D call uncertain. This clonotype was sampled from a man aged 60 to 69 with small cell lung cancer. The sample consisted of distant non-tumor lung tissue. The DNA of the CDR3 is TGTGACAGCAGTTTAAATGACAAGGGTCGCAACTATGGCTACACCTTC. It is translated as CDSSLNDKGRNYGYTF.